Sequencing of this T cell receptor beta chain was carried out in a study of identical twins. Unique molecular identifiers were present on the cDNA, and a universal primer site came from template switching. TCRdb reprocessed the 5' RACE reads via MiXCR and lists one record per CDR3 protein. The sample has hundreds of thousands of distinct CDR3 sequences; around 12% are singletons. A note on this clonotype: Its antigen is currently unknown.

Study outcomes and limitations: Monozygotic twins shared more out-of-frame TCR alpha than recombination models predicted. Instead of following the same donors, the conclusions were based on cross-sectional statistical analysis.

The same specimen was also included in a second study, on yellow fever vaccine responses in identical twins.

This TCR was recovered from a woman between 18 and 29 years old in good health. Sequences were obtained from PBMCs.

The CDR3 protein is CASSRPRTAGELFF. Here the CDR3 DNA reads TGTGCCAGCAGTCGTCCCCGGACCGCCGGGGAGCTGTTTTTT. This rearrangement joins TRBV12-3 or TRBV12-4 to TRBJ2-2; D uncertain. V lost 5 bases to trimming and J lost 6 bases, with 13 bases between them. The CDR3 covers 14 residues.